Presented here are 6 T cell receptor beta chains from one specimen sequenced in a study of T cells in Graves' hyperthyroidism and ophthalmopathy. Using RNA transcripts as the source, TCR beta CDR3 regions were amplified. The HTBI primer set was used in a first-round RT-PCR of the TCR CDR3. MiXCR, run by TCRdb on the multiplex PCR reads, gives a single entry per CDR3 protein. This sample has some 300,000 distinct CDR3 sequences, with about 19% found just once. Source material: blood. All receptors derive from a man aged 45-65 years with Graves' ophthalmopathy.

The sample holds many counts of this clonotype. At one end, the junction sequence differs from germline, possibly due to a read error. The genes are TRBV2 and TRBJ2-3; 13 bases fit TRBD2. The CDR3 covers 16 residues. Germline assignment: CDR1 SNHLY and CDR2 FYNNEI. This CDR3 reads CASLPWTSGSRDTQYF. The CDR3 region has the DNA TGTGCCAGCTTACCTTGGACTAGCGGGAGCAGAGATACGCAGTATTTT.

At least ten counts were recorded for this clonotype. The CDR3 region has the DNA TGTGCCTGGAGTATGGCCCGGGCTAACTATGGCTACACCTTC. Translated, it gives CAWSMARANYGYTF. The chain is built from TRBV30 and TRBJ1-2, with D unresolved. The CDR3 totals 14 residues. The V end was cut by 2 bases, the J end by 0 bases, with 10 bases between. The germline V gene encodes CDR1 GTSNPN and CDR2 SVGIG (reference sequence).

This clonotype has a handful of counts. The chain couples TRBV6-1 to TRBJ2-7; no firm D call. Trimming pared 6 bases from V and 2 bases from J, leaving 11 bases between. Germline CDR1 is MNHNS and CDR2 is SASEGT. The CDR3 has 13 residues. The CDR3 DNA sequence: TGTGCCAGCAGATCCTCGGAAGCCTACGAGCAGTACTTC. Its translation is CASRSSEAYEQYF.

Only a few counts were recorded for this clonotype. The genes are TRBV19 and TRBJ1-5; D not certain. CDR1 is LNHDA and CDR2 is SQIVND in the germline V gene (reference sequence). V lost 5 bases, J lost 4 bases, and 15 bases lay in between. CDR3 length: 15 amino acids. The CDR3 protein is CASSLYIEYNQPQHF. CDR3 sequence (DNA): TGTGCCAGTAGTCTCTACATAGAGTATAATCAGCCCCAGCATTTT. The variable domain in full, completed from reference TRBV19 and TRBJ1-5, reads DGGITQSPKYLFRKEGQNVTLSCEQNLNHDAMYWYRQDPGQGLRLIYYSQIVNDFQKGDIAEGYSVSREKKESFPLTVTSAQKNPTAFYLCASSLYIEYNQPQHFGDGTRLSIL.

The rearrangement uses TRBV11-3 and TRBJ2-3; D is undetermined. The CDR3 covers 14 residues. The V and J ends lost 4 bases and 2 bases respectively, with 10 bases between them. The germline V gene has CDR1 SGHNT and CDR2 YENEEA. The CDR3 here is CASSSFRSTDTQYF. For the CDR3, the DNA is TGTGCCAGCAGCTCCTTTCGGTCCACAGATACGCAGTATTTT.

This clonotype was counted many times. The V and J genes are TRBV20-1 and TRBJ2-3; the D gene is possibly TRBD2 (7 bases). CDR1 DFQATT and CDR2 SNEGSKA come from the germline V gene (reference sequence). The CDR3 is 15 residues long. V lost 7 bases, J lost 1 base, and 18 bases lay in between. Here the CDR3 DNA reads TGCAGTGTGGGGGGGGCACAGTTTCGCACAGATACGCAGTATTTT. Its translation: CSVGGAQFRTDTQYF.